This entry features one T cell receptor beta chain sequence. This entry is derived from a study of blood T cells in healthy people across ages. Study summary: Through template switching, about one barcoded beta molecule was captured per two T cells, as measured in model experiments.

A J-beta primer mix and a sample-barcoded 5' primer were used in a second PCR of about 7 to 12 cycles. TCRdb re-derived calls from the 5' RACE reads in MiXCR, one entry per CDR3 protein. The data show 1.2 million to 1.5 million distinct CDR3 sequences, 59% seen once. Trimming took off 1 base at V and 0 bases at J, with 3 bases between the two ends. The CDR3 length is 14 residues. Germline CDR1 is SNHLY and CDR2 is FYNNEI. The specimen sequenced was blood. This chain links TRBV2 with TRBJ2-2; D gene unclear. The source of this sequence is a man aged 18 to 35 in good health. CDR3 in amino acids: CASSEGANTGELFF. CDR3 nucleotide sequence: TGTGCCAGCAGTGAAGGGGCGAACACCGGGGAGCTGTTTTTT. The full variable domain, with the rest looked up from reference TRBV2 and TRBJ2-2, is EPEVTQTPSHQVTQMGQEVILRCVPISNHLYFYWYRQILGQKVEFLVSFYNNEISEKSEIFDDQFSVERPDGSNFTLKIRSTKLEDSAMYFCASSEGANTGELFFGEGSRLTVL.